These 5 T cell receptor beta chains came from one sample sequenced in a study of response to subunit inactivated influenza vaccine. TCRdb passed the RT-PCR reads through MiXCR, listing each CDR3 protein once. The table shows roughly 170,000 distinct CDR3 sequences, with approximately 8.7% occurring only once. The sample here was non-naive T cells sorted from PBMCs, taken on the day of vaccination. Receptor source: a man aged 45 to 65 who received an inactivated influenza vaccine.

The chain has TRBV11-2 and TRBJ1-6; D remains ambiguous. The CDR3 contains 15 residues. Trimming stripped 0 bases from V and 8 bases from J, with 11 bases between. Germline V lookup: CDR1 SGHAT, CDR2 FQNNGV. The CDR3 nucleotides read TGTGCCAGCAGCTTAGAGCCTATGTCGTATTCACCCCTCCACTTT. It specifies CASSLEPMSYSPLHF.

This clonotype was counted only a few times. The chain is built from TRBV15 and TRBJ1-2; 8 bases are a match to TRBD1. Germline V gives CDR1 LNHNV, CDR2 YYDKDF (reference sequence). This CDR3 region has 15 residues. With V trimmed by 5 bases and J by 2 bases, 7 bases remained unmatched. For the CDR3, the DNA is TGTGCCACCAGCCAGGGGGCCGAAACGAACTATGGCTACACCTTC. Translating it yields CATSQGAETNYGYTF.

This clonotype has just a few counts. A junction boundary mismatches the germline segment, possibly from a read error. The CDR3 sequence: CASSRGQSPTDTQYF. The CDR3 DNA reads TGTGCTAGCAGCCGGGGACAGAGTCCTACAGATACGCAGTATTTT. This chain uses TRBV7-7 with TRBJ2-3; TRBD1 matches at 7 bases. From germline, CDR1 is SSHAT and CDR2 FNYEAQ (reference sequence). CDR3 size: 15 residues.

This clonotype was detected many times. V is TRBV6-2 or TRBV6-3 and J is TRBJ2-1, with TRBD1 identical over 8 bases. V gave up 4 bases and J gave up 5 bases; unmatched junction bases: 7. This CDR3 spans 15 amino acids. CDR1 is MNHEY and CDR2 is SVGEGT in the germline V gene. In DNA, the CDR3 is TGTGCCAGCAGTTTTGGGACAGGTTATAACAATGAGCAGTTCTTC. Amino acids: CASSFGTGYNNEQFF.

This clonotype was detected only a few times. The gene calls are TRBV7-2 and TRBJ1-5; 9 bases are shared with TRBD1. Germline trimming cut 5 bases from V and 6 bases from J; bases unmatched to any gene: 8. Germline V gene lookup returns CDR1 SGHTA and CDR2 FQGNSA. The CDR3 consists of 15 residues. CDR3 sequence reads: CASSLDRGFGQPQHF. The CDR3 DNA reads TGTGCCAGCAGCCTGGACAGGGGCTTTGGTCAGCCCCAGCATTTT.